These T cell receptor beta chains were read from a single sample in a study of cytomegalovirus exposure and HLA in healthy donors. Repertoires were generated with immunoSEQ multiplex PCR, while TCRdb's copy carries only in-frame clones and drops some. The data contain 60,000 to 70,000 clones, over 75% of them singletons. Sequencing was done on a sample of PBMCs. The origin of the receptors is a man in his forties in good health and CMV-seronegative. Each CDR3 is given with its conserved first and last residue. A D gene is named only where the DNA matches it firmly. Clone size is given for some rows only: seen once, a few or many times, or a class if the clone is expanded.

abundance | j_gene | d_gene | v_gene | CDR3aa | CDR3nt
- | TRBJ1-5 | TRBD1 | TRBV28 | CASSLDRVDQPQHF | TGTGCCAGCAGTTTGGACAGGGTTGATCAGCCCCAGCATTTT
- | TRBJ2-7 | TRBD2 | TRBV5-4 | CASSLAAGGTYEQYF | TGTGCCAGCAGCTTGGCGGCGGGAGGTACCTACGAGCAGTACTTC
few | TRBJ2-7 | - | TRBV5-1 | CASSLAAGLTYEQYF | TGCGCCAGCAGCTTGGCGGCGGGATTAACCTACGAGCAGTACTTC
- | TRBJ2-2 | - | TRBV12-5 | CASGSPRQGREGGELFF | TGTGCTAGTGGTTCCCCCCGGCAGGGGAGAGAGGGCGGGGAGCTGTTTTTT
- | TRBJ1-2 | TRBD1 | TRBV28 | CASSTTGGAVGYGYTF | TGTGCCAGCAGTACGACAGGGGGCGCAGTTGGCTATGGCTACACCTTC
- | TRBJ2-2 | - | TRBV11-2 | CASKQGAGTGELFF | TGTGCCAGCAAACAGGGTGCGGGCACCGGGGAGCTGTTTTTT
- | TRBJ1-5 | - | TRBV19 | CASSINGRGQPQHF | TGTGCCAGTAGTATCAACGGCAGGGGCCAGCCCCAGCATTTT
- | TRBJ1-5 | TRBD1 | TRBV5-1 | CASSSGQGNQPQHF | TGCGCCAGCAGCTCGGGACAGGGCAATCAGCCCCAGCATTTT
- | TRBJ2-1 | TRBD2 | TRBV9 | CASSVPASTSGATSSYNEQFF | TGTGCCAGCAGCGTACCCGCGAGCACTAGCGGGGCAACGAGCTCCTACAATGAGCAGTTCTTC
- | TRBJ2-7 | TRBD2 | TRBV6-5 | CASSYSLTSVYEQYF | TGTGCCAGCAGTTACTCGTTGACTAGCGTCTACGAGCAGTACTTC
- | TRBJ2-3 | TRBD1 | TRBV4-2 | CASSARISGQGVGNTQYF | TGTGCCAGCAGCGCGCGGATCTCCGGACAGGGGGTAGGGAATACGCAGTATTTT
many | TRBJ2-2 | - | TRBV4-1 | CASSRMTDQNTGELFF | TGCGCCAGCAGCCGAATGACTGATCAGAACACCGGGGAGCTGTTTTTT
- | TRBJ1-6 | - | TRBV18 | CASSPNGFDSYNSPLHF | TGTGCCAGCTCACCGAACGGATTTGACAGTTATAATTCACCCCTCCACTTT
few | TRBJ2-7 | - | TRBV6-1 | CASTSHSYEQYF | TGTGCCAGCACAAGCCACTCCTACGAGCAGTACTTC
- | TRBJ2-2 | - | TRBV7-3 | CASSLRGTNTGELFF | TGTGCCAGCAGCTTACGGGGGACGAACACCGGGGAGCTGTTTTTT
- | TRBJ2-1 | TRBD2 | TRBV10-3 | CAIGRTSGVSGYEQFF | TGTGCCATCGGGAGGACTAGCGGGGTCTCGGGGTATGAGCAGTTCTTC
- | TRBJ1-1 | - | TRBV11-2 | CASSLTTVPNTEAFF | TGTGCCAGCAGCTTGACAACGGTTCCCAACACTGAAGCTTTCTTT
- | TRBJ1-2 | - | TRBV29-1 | CSAEGGMSGYTF | TGCAGCGCTGAGGGGGGGATGAGTGGCTACACCTTC
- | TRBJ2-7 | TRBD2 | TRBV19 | CASSIDLAGGYYEQYF | TGTGCCAGTAGTATAGATCTGGCGGGAGGGTACTACGAGCAGTACTTC
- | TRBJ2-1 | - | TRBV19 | CASSYPGNEQFF | TGTGCCAGTAGTTATCCAGGCAATGAGCAGTTCTTC
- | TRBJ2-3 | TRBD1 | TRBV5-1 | CASSLQGPRTDTQYF | TGCGCCAGCAGCCTACAGGGGCCGCGCACAGATACGCAGTATTTT
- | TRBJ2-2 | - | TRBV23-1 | CAPQGSRGVSLRNTGELFF | TGCGCCCCCCAGGGGAGCAGGGGCGTATCCCTCAGAAACACCGGGGAGCTGTTTTTT
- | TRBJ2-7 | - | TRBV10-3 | CAIPSCEQYF | TGTGCCATCCCCTCTTGCGAGCAGTACTTC
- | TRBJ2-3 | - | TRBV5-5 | CASSLNKDSFFHTQYF | TGTGCCAGCAGCTTGAATAAGGACAGCTTTTTTCATACGCAGTATTTT
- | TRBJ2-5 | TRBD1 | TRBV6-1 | CASSEAQGGTGQETQYF | TGTGCCAGCAGTGAAGCGCAAGGAGGGACAGGTCAAGAGACCCAGTACTTC
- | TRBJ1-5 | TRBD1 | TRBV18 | CASSPDRVQPQHF | TGTGCCAGCTCACCTGACAGGGTGCAGCCCCAGCATTTT
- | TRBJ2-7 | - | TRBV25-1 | CASRTTGSYEQYF | TGTGCCAGTCGGACAACCGGCTCCTACGAGCAGTACTTC
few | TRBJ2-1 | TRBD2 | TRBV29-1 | CSVEGLAGGPYNEQFF | TGCAGCGTTGAGGGACTAGCGGGAGGGCCCTACAATGAGCAGTTCTTC
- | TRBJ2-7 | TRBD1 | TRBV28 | CASSSGQDYEQYF | TGTGCCAGCAGTTCGGGACAGGACTACGAGCAGTACTTC
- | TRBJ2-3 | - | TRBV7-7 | CASSISSTDTQYF | TGTGCCAGCAGTATTTCTAGCACAGATACGCAGTATTTT
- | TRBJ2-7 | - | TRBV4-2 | CASSLEEGSYEQYF | TGTGCCAGCAGCCTCGAGGAGGGGTCCTACGAGCAGTACTTC
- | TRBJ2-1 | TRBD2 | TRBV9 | CASTRSGRAPVEQFF | TGTGCCAGCACAAGGAGCGGGAGGGCCCCAGTTGAGCAGTTCTTC
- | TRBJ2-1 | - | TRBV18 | CASSPEPLLEREQFF | TGTGCCAGCTCACCGGAGCCCCTCTTGGAGCGGGAGCAGTTCTTC
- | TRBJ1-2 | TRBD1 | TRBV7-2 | CASSMAGGEYYGYTF | TGTGCCAGCAGCATGGCAGGGGGAGAGTACTATGGCTACACCTTC
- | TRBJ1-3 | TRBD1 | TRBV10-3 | CATRTGSGNTIYF | TGTGCCACCCGGACAGGGAGTGGAAACACCATATATTTT
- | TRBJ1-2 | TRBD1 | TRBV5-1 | CASSPGQGHGYTF | TGCGCCAGCAGCCCGGGACAGGGGCATGGCTACACCTTC
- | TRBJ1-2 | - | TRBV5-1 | CASSSGHSSQNYGYTF | TGCGCCAGCAGCTCCGGACACTCTTCCCAAAACTATGGCTACACCTTC
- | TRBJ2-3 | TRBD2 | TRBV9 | CASSALAGAQGTDTQYF | TGTGCCAGCAGCGCCCTAGCGGGGGCCCAGGGGACAGATACGCAGTATTTT
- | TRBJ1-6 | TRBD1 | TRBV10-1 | CASSENRGYSPLHF | TGCGCCAGCAGTGAAAACAGGGGATATTCACCCCTCCACTTT
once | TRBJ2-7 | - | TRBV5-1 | CASSVGARTYEQYF | TGCGCCAGCAGCGTAGGAGCGCGAACCTACGAGCAGTACTTC
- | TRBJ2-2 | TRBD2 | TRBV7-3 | CASSLIPAGGSYTGELFF | TGTGCCAGCAGCTTAATTCCAGCGGGGGGGAGTTACACCGGGGAGCTGTTTTTT
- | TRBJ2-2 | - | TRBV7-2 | CASTRGNTGELFF | TGTGCCAGCACTAGGGGCAACACCGGGGAGCTGTTTTTT
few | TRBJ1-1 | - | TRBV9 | CASSAEEAGVRTEAFF | TGTGCCAGCAGCGCTGAAGAGGCAGGGGTGAGGACTGAAGCTTTCTTT
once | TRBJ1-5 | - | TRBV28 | CASSPFRGFNQPQHF | TGTGCCAGCAGTCCCTTCCGGGGGTTCAATCAGCCCCAGCATTTT
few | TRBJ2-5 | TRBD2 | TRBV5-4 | CASSLRTSGGGTEAQYF | TGTGCCAGCAGCTTAAGGACTAGCGGGGGGGGGACAGAGGCCCAGTACTTC
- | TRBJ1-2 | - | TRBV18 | CASSPGERRGYTF | TGTGCCAGCTCACCTGGGGAGCGGCGTGGCTACACCTTC
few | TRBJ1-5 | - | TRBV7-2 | CASSVPGNQPQHF | TGTGCCAGCAGCGTACCAGGCAATCAGCCCCAGCATTTT
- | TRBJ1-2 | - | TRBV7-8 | CASSLADSRYGYTF | TGTGCCAGCAGCTTAGCCGACTCTCGCTATGGCTACACCTTC
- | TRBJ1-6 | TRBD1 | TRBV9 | CASSLQGMGNSPLHF | TGTGCCAGCAGCTTACAGGGGATGGGGAATTCACCCCTCCACTTT
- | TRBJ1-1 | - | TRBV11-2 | CASSLGFRGGTEAFF | TGTGCCAGCAGCTTAGGTTTTCGGGGAGGCACTGAAGCTTTCTTT
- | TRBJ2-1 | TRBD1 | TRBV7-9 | CASSPQGDEQFF | TGTGCCAGCAGCCCCCAGGGGGATGAGCAGTTCTTC
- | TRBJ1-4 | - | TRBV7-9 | CASSLGQANEKLFF | TGTGCCAGCAGCTTAGGGCAAGCTAATGAAAAACTGTTTTTT
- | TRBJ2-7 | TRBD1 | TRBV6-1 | CASRRDRDPYEQYF | TGTGCCAGCAGGAGGGACAGGGACCCCTACGAGCAGTACTTC
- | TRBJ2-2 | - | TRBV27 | CASSGTNTGELFF | TGTGCCAGCAGCGGGACAAACACCGGGGAGCTGTTTTTT
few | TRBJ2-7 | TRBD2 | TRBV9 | CASSPRLAVYEQYF | TGTGCCAGCAGCCCCAGACTAGCGGTCTACGAGCAGTACTTC